Each of the 8 T cell receptor beta chains below was sequenced from the same sample in a study of blood T cell repertoires in COVID-19. Only in-frame clones appear in the TCRdb table, and some are missing; sequencing was by immunoSEQ multiplex PCR. In the table there are about 270,000 clones, around 90% of which are singletons. Sequencing was done on a sample of peripheral blood. These receptors were collected from a middle-aged man with acute or convalescent COVID-19.

The V call is TRBV30, the J call TRBJ2-7; the D is unclear. Per the germline V gene, CDR1 is GTSNPN and CDR2 is SVGIG (reference sequence). The CDR3 covers 13 residues. V was shortened by 5 bases and J by 1 base, with 12 bases between the two germline ends. The CDR3 sequence is CAWAPSLSYEQYF. The CDR3 DNA is TGTGCCTGGGCTCCCTCGCTATCCTACGAGCAGTACTTC.

This clone was seen once. V gene TRBV11-3 combines with J gene TRBJ2-7; TRBD2 is a possible D gene (5 bases). The V gene's germline CDR1 is SGHNT and CDR2 YENEEA. The CDR3 covers 10 residues. With 7 bases removed from V and 7 bases from J, the gap between germline ends came to 8 bases. The CDR3 loop reads CASTRGEQYF. In DNA, the CDR3 is TGTGCCAGCACCCGAGGGGAGCAGTACTTC.

The chain employs TRBV20-1 and TRBJ2-3; possibly TRBD2 for D (6 bases). The CDR3 runs 14 residues. CDR1 is DFQATT, CDR2 SNEGSKA, per germline (reference sequence). V shed 3 bases and J shed 3 bases, with 13 bases lying between them. The CDR3 region is CSASSGEVTDTQYF. The CDR3 DNA follows: TGCAGTGCTAGTTCCGGGGAGGTGACAGATACGCAGTATTTT.

V and J are TRBV29-1 and TRBJ2-4, with 9 bases identical to TRBD2. The germline V gene encodes CDR1 SQVTM and CDR2 ANQGSEA. The CDR3 contains 15 residues. The V and J ends lost 8 bases and 3 bases, in that order; junction bases with no gene match: 11. This CDR3 reads CSPPSPAGGKNIQYF. The CDR3 DNA reads TGCAGCCCGCCTAGTCCAGCGGGGGGCAAAAACATTCAGTACTTC. Based on the CDR3 plus reference TRBV29-1 and TRBJ2-4, the full variable domain is SAVISQKPSRDICQRGTSLTIQCQVDSQVTMMFWYRQQPGQSLTLIATANQGSEATYESGFVIDKFPISRPNLTFSTLTVSNMSPEDSSIYLCSPPSPAGGKNIQYFGAGTRLSVL.

V is TRBV7-2 and J is TRBJ2-1; TRBD2 agrees at 8 bases. The CDR3 covers 15 residues. Germline lookup yields CDR1 SGHTA and CDR2 FQGNSA. Trimming at V came to 8 bases and at J to 6 bases, leaving 12 bases not matched to a gene. CDR3 loop: CASALGSGGFNEQFF. For the CDR3, the DNA is TGTGCCAGCGCCCTTGGGAGCGGGGGTTTCAATGAGCAGTTCTTC.

The gene calls are TRBV27 and TRBJ2-2; TRBD1 is a possible D gene (6 bases). The CDR3 is made up of 15 amino acids. Germline lookup yields CDR1 MNHEY and CDR2 SMNVEV (reference sequence). The V end lost 6 bases, the J end lost 1 base, and 12 bases lay between the germline ends. CDR3 loop: CASRAGQQNTGELFF. The CDR3 bases are TGTGCCAGCAGGGCCGGACAGCAGAACACCGGGGAGCTGTTTTTT.

The V call is TRBV9, the J call TRBJ2-1; TRBD2 matches 10 bases. The V and J ends lost 4 bases and 2 bases, in that order; junction bases with no gene match: 3. Germline V gene lookup returns CDR1 SGDLS and CDR2 YYNGEE. The CDR3 extends over 15 amino acids. CDR3 bases: TGTGCCAGCAGCCCTAGCGGGGGAGCCTACAATGAGCAGTTCTTC. Its translation is CASSPSGGAYNEQFF.

The chain joins TRBV7-9 to TRBJ1-2; 9 bases agree with TRBD1. The CDR3 has 15 amino acids. Germline values: CDR1 SEHNR, CDR2 FQNEAQ (reference sequence). With 7 bases clipped from V and 5 bases from J, the junction kept 11 bases outside the gene matches. CDR3 protein: CASTPPGTGPYGYTF. DNA for the CDR3: TGTGCCAGCACCCCGCCCGGGACAGGGCCATATGGCTACACCTTC.